Below, 2 T cell receptor beta chains from the same sample are listed, as sequenced in a study of naive and memory T cell subsets. The study's findings and limits: A few larger clonotypes appeared in naive repertoires, especially CD8, possibly memory cells re-expressing CD45RA.

Antigens of these TCRs are unknown. Two oligonucleotides, mixed equimolar, formed the beta constant-region primer covering TRBC1 and TRBC2. Four rounds of PCR amplified the ligated cDNA using nested alpha and beta constant-region primers plus SP2. TCRdb reanalysed the UMI-ligation and nested PCR reads using MiXCR and keeps one entry per CDR3 protein. The sample consists of roughly 100,000 distinct CDR3 sequences, roughly 15% of them appearing once. Material for sequencing was naive CD8+ T cells from blood. The source is a human donor in good health.

Only a few counts were recorded for this clonotype. This sequence joins TRBV20-1 and TRBJ2-1; 9 nucleotides line up with TRBD2. Germline CDR1 is DFQATT and CDR2 is SNEGSKA (reference sequence). The CDR3 contains 16 residues. Unmatched junction bases numbered 14, after V lost 2 bases and J lost 9 bases. The CDR3 DNA reads as TGCAGTGCTAGACCCGCTAGCGGGACCAAGGGAAGTGAGCAGTTCTTC. This encodes CSARPASGTKGSEQFF.

This clonotype was counted ten times or more. The V call is TRBV12-3 or TRBV12-4, the J call TRBJ1-1, with a possible D match to TRBD1 (5 bases). The CDR3 has 17 amino acids. V lost 6 bases and J 1 base, leaving 21 bases between the germline ends. For the CDR3, the DNA is TGTGCCAGCAGCAAGTCCGGTCTGGGGGAGGGGAACACTGAAGCTTTCTTT. It is translated as CASSKSGLGEGNTEAFF.